This T cell receptor (beta chain) was identified during a study of T cells in Graves' hyperthyroidism and ophthalmopathy. Overall study context: Peripheral blood was taken when the disease was first diagnosed, before any treatment began. Findings and caveats of the study: Also found in blood were most expanded thyroid clonotypes above 0.001.

RNA transcripts provided the source from which TCR beta CDR3 regions were amplified. Researchers ran a first-round RT-PCR on the TCR CDR3 using the HTBI primer set. TCRdb reprocessed the multiplex PCR reads via MiXCR and lists one record per CDR3 protein. There are some 350,000 distinct CDR3 sequences in the sample; 13% to 15% occur only once, and roughly a fifth lies in the top ten. Germline loops: CDR1 SGDLS, CDR2 YYNGEE. The CDR3 consists of 15 residues. Deletions cut 4 bases from V and 0 bases from J, with 11 bases between. As to this clonotype: Its specificity is not known.

The sequenced sample consisted of blood. The V call is TRBV9, the J call TRBJ2-1; possibly TRBD2 for D (6 bases). The TCR originated in a woman between 55 and 75 years old with Graves' ophthalmopathy. CDR3 amino acids: CASSLDYRSYNEQFF. CDR3 nucleotide sequence: TGTGCCAGCAGCCTGGACTACCGCTCCTACAATGAGCAGTTCTTC.